Detailed here is one T cell receptor (beta chain). Living in 20 to 30 US areas, the participants were between roughly 18 and 89 years of age. Participants had their cohort set by participant-reported clinical history. J lost 6 bases, V lost 5 bases, and 14 bases had no gene match. CDR1 MDHEN and CDR2 SYDVKM come from the germline V gene. The CDR3 is 16 amino acids. The data are from a study of blood T cell repertoires in COVID-19. In the study overall: From T cells, B-cell-depleted T cells, or PBMCs came the material, which was cDNA or gDNA.

Original processing notes: Cell counts per sample came from amplifying reference gene primers. The method was immunoSEQ multiplex PCR; TCRdb's version includes in-frame clones alone and lacks a portion of them. D and trimming come from the DNA, and the V and J calls and clone size come from that table. The repertoire has around 300,000 clones, roughly 90% of them found once; the top ten carry approximately 4%. The sequence was obtained from a woman in her late teens or twenties with acute COVID-19. The sequenced sample was PBMCs or T cells enriched from blood (not recorded which). The V call is TRBV28, the J call TRBJ2-7, with 9 bases matching TRBD1. The CDR3 nucleotides read TGTGCCAGCAGTCGTAGGAAGGACAGGGGAAGCCTCGAGCAGTACTTC. Translation gives CASSRRKDRGSLEQYF.